The TCR beta chain described here comes from a study of cytomegalovirus exposure and HLA in healthy donors (dated by TCRdb to 2017 to 2019). Background for the entire study: According to a later analysis, one platform produced both the 120 validation repertoires and the 666 repertoires of the first cohort. The study aimed to test whether signatures of past pathogen exposure could be identified by cataloging public T cell receptors. The study combined high-throughput TCR immunosequencing, statistical association of individual TCRs with disease status, and machine learning to predict cytomegalovirus infection status. Along with the approximately 650-subject first cohort, a separate validation cohort of over 90 different subjects was used. Overall study outcomes, separate from this receptor: The classifier was reported to diagnose cytomegalovirus status with high specificity and sensitivity in both the original and validation cohorts. According to the authors, the approach could potentially be generalized to other disease states and immunological phenotypes. In vitro tests confirmed that three of the cytomegalovirus-associated TCR beta chains recognize cytomegalovirus antigens. In the study, approximately 150 TCR beta chains were listed as associated with cytomegalovirus. Most TCR sequences were observed very rarely across donors, whereas some public TCRs were present in many individuals. All 120 or so repertoires were used to score co-occurrence in the validation cohort in a later analysis, because that analysis had no HLA typing for the cohort. Subsequent analysis determined that TCRs grouped into clusters in the first cohort also showed a tendency toward co-occurrence across the 90 to 150 validation repertoires, and 94% of cluster scores exceeded 0.

As regards this clone: There is no known antigen for this receptor. One base away there is no much larger clone; base qualities are not given.

Libraries were prepared through the immunoSEQ multiplex PCR assay. The authors' pipeline ran thus. A statistical classification framework was built to diagnose cytomegalovirus status from the catalog of TCR beta chain sequences. TCRdb holds this immuneACCESS table with in-frame rearrangements only. Some clones are missing; in checked studies, unresolved V genes explain under half, and the rest has no known cause. The V and J calls and clone size were taken over from that table, and D and trimming were inferred from the DNA. Within this sample are 150,000 to 180,000 clones, with approximately 86% of them counted one time only. The ten largest make up around 2.1% of the sample. Donors formed part of the validation cohort, which comprised some 120 subjects and was distinct from the first cohort of 670 or so subjects. V lost 2 bases and J lost 0 bases; the stretch between them is 8 bases long. According to the germline V gene (reference sequence), CDR1 reads GTSNPN and CDR2 reads SVGIG. The CDR3 covers 14 residues, taking in both the cysteine and the phenylalanine. Here the CDR3 DNA is all that survives: 42 bases in frame from base 1.

The receptor chain draws on TRBV30 and TRBJ1-3; the D gene cannot be named for sure. The sequenced sample was PBMCs. The receptor comes from a human donor in good health. Here the CDR3 is given as CAWSPPSSGNTIYF. The nucleotides are TGTGCCTGGAGTCCCCCCTCCTCTGGAAACACCATATATTTT.